The 10 T cell receptor beta chains below come from one sample, sequenced in a study of early stage breast cancer tumors. Some clones are missing from TCRdb's copy, which holds only in-frame ones; the method was immunoSEQ multiplex PCR. This sample has fewer than 9,000 clones; approximately 60% occur once, and the top ten carry around 7%. Sequencing was done on a sample of breast tumor tissue. These receptors were obtained from a person between 70 and 80 years old with breast cancer.

This clone is a singleton in its sample. The chain employs TRBV18 and TRBJ1-5; possible D gene TRBD1, 6 bases. This CDR3 spans 16 amino acids. Trimming stripped 1 base from V and 4 bases from J, with 14 bases between. Looked up from germline, CDR1 is KGHSH and CDR2 is LQKENI. The DNA of the CDR3 is TGTGCCAGCTCACCACGACACAGGGAAATTAATCAGCCCCAGCATTTT. Translated, it gives CASSPRHREINQPQHF.

The rearrangement links TRBV6-5 to TRBJ1-2; D perhaps matches TRBD1 (5 bases). V was shortened by 7 bases and J by 3 bases, with 12 bases between the two germline ends. This CDR3 comprises 13 residues. The germline V gene has CDR1 MNHEY and CDR2 SVGAGI. CDR3 in DNA: TGTGCCAGCACCAGGGCGACCGACTATGGCTACACCTTC. Translating gives CASTRATDYGYTF.

In its sample, this clone is medium-sized. The chain uses TRBV7-6 and TRBJ2-1, with 8 bases matching TRBD2. The CDR3 is 16 amino acids. The germline CDR1 and CDR2 sequences are SGHVS and FNYEAQ. V lost 5 bases and J lost 4; bases outside the gene matches: 10. In nucleotides, the CDR3 is TGTGCCAGCAGCCCCTTAGCGGGGATATTATACAATGAGCAGTTCTTC. It yields the protein CASSPLAGILYNEQFF.

This clone has more than one count but fewer than ten. The V call is TRBV7-2, the J call TRBJ2-5; TRBD2 aligns across 7 bases. The germline V gene encodes CDR1 SGHTA and CDR2 FQGNSA. This CDR3 region has 14 residues. V dropped 7 bases and J dropped 2; count of bases not matched to a gene: 7. The CDR3 DNA reads TGTGCCAGCAACTATGGGGGGGGTCAAGAGACCCAGTACTTC. It is translated as CASNYGGGQETQYF.

The chain combines TRBV6-6 with TRBJ2-3; possible D gene TRBD2, 5 bases. The germline V gene has CDR1 MNHNY and CDR2 SVGAGI (reference sequence). Trimming pared 7 bases from V and 4 bases from J, leaving 9 bases between. The CDR3 has 12 amino acids. CDR3 bases: TGTGCCAGCACCCCGAGGGCAGATACGCAGTATTTT. Amino acids: CASTPRADTQYF.

This rearrangement joins TRBV7-9 to TRBJ1-1, with a tentative D call TRBD1 (5 bases). This CDR3 contains 18 residues. Germline V CDR1 and CDR2: SEHNR, FQNEAQ (reference sequence). V was pared by 3 bases and J by 3 bases, with 23 bases between. The CDR3 sequence is CASSFHGGVSFSYTEAFF. DNA of the CDR3: TGTGCCAGCAGCTTTCACGGAGGGGTGAGTTTCAGTTACACTGAAGCTTTCTTT. The full variable domain, with the rest looked up from reference TRBV7-9 and TRBJ1-1, is DTGVSQNPRHKITKRGQNVTFRCDPISEHNRLYWYRQTLGQGPEFLTYFQNEAQLEKSRLLSDRFSAERPKGSFSTLEIQRTEQGDSAMYLCASSFHGGVSFSYTEAFFGQGTRLTVV.

V and J are TRBV7-3 and TRBJ2-2, with TRBD1 identical over 10 bases. Germline V lookup: CDR1 SGHTA, CDR2 FQGTGA. The CDR3 totals 16 residues. J lost 7 bases, V lost 1 base, and 6 bases had no gene match. The CDR3 nucleotides read TGTGCCAGCAGCTTAATAAAGACAGGGGGCGTCGGGGAGCTGTTTTTT. It yields the protein CASSLIKTGGVGELFF.

The rearrangement uses TRBV19 and TRBJ2-5, with a possible D match to TRBD2 (5 bases). Germline CDR1 and CDR2: LNHDA and SQIVND (reference sequence). The germline V and J ends were trimmed by 7 bases and 2 bases, with 11 bases remaining between them. This CDR3 is built from 13 residues. CDR3 loop: CASKGRRQETQYF. The CDR3, as DNA: TGTGCCAGTAAAGGAAGGAGGCAAGAGACCCAGTACTTC.

This clone was seen a handful of times. The chain joins TRBV27 to TRBJ1-5; perhaps TRBD1 as D (5 bases). CDR3 length equals 15 residues. Trimming removed 2 bases from V and 2 bases from J, with 10 bases in between. Germline CDR1 and CDR2: MNHEY and SMNVEV (reference sequence). The CDR3 region has the DNA TGTGCCAGCAGTTTAGACTTAGGGGGCAATCAGCCCCAGCATTTT. Translated, it gives CASSLDLGGNQPQHF.

The chain has TRBV19 and TRBJ2-7; 7 bases are shared with TRBD2. Germline CDR1 is LNHDA and CDR2 is SQIVND (reference sequence). This CDR3 region has 14 residues. The V gene end was trimmed by 3 bases and the J gene end by 1 base; junction bases not matched to a gene: 3. Here the CDR3 reads CASSIGGGSYEQYF. The CDR3 coding sequence is TGTGCCAGTAGTATTGGGGGGGGTTCCTACGAGCAGTACTTC.